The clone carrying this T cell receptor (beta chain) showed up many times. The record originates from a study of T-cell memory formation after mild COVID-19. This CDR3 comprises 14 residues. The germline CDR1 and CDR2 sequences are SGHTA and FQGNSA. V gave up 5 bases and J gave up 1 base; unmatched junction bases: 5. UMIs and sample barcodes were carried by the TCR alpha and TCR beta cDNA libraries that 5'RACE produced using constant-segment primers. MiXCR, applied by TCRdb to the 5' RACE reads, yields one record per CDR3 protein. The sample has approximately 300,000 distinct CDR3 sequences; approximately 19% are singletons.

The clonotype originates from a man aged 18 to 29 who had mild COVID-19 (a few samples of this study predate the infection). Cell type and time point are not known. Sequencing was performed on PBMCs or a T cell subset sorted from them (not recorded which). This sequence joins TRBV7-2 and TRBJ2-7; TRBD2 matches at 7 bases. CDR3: CASSLGGGSYEQYF. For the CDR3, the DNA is TGTGCCAGCAGCCTGGGGGGGGGATCCTACGAGCAGTACTTC. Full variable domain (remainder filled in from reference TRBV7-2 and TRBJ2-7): GAGVSQSPSNKVTEKGKDVELRCDPISGHTALYWYRQSLGQGLEFLIYFQGNSAPDKSGLPSDRFSAERTGGSVSTLTIQRTQQEDSAVYLCASSLGGGSYEQYFGPGTRLTVT.